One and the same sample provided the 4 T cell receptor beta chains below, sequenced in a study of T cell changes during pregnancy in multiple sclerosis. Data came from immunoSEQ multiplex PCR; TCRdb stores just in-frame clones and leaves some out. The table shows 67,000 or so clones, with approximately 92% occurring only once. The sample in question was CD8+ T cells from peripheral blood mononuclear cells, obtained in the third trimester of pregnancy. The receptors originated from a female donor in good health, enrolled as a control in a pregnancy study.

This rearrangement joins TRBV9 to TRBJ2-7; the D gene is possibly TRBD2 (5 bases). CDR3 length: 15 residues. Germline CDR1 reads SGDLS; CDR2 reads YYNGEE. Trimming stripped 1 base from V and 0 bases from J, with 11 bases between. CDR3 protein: CASSVYEGSSYEQYF. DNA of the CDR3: TGTGCCAGCAGCGTATATGAGGGCAGCTCCTACGAGCAGTACTTC.

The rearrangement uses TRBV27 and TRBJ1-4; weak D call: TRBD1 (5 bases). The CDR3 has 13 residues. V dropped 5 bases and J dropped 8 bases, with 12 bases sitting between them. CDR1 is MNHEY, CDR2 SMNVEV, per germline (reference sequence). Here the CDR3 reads CASSGGVSEKLFF. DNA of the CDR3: TGTGCCAGCAGTGGAGGGGTTAGCGAAAAACTGTTTTTT.

DNA of the CDR3: TGCGCCAGCAGCCAAGATCACGGGAATGGCTACACCTTC. Its translation: CASSQDHGNGYTF. This chain links TRBV4-3 with TRBJ1-2; D unresolved. V lost 0 bases and J 6 bases, leaving 8 bases between the germline ends. The CDR3 spans 13 residues. The germline V gene encodes CDR1 LGHNA and CDR2 YSLEER.

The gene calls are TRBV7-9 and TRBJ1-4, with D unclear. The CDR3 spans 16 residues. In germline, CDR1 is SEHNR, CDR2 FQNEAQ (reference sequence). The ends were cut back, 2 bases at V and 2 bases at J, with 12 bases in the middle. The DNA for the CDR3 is TGTGCCAGCAGCTTACTCCTCCAGGCGACTAATGAAAAACTGTTTTTT. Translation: CASSLLLQATNEKLFF.